This TCR beta chain was identified during a study of post-analysis software for immune sequencing data. Study results and limitations: Five or six TRBV segments were significantly more frequent in patients than in controls. TRBV5-6, TRBV5-1 and TRBV20-1 were among these segments.

Germline CDR1 is DFQATT and CDR2 is SNEGSKA (reference sequence). The CDR3 has 13 amino acids. Trimming cost V 6 bases and J 8 bases, with 17 bases left between them. Libraries were made from TCR beta cDNA, and they carried unique molecular identifiers. TCRdb fed the PCR reads into MiXCR, producing one record per CDR3 protein. The sample has about 680,000 distinct CDR3 sequences, roughly three fifths seen once. About this clonotype: What it binds is not known.

The gene calls are TRBV20-1 and TRBJ2-1, with D tentatively TRBD1 (6 bases). The TCR was taken from a girl aged 2-10 years with multiple sclerosis. The specimen was blood. The CDR3 protein is CSAQPGVDDEQFF. The CDR3 coding sequence is TGCAGTGCCCAACCAGGGGTAGACGATGAGCAGTTCTTC.